The clone carrying this T cell receptor beta chain was counted many times. The antigen remains unidentified. The data were taken from a study of T cells in Graves' hyperthyroidism and ophthalmopathy. In the study overall: Peripheral blood was collected at initial diagnosis, before any treatment. Points from the study as a whole: Also found in blood were most expanded thyroid clonotypes above 0.001.

Diagnostic assessment was based on clinical symptoms, serum thyroxine and TRAb, thyroid ultrasound and orbital computed tomography. The CDR3 runs to 14 residues. Germline assignment: CDR1 DFQATT and CDR2 SNEGSKA (reference sequence). V shed 0 bases, J shed 6 bases, and the junction held 7 bases outside the gene matches. RNA transcripts were the template for amplifying TCR beta CDR3 regions. An initial round of RT-PCR targeting the TCR CDR3 relied on the HTBI primer set. TCRdb redid the calling of the multiplex PCR reads with MiXCR, one entry per CDR3 protein. Of 330,000 or so distinct CDR3 sequences in the sample, over 15% were seen once.

The sequencing input was blood. J is TRBJ2-7 and V is TRBV20-1; 8 nucleotides align to TRBD2. The receptor was derived from a woman between 35 and 50 years old with Graves' ophthalmopathy. The CDR3 region has the DNA TGCAGTGCTAGAGAAGGCGGGAGGTCCGCCGAGCAGTACTTC. Its protein product is CSAREGGRSAEQYF.